One sample yielded the 21 T cell receptor beta chains listed below, sequenced in a study of CD8+CD57+ T cells in acquired aplastic anemia. Before being chosen for sequencing, patients had shown CD8+CD57+ cell expansion by flow cytometry. TCR beta VDJ combinations and CDR3 sequences were profiled from genomic DNA. TCRdb analysed the reads with MiXCR anew, one entry per CDR3 protein. The table lists fewer than 200,000 distinct CDR3 sequences, about 70% of them singletons, with around 45% in the top ten. The sequencing input was sorted CD4+, CD8+, or CD8+CD57+ T cells (not recorded which) from PBMCs. Receptors originate from a human donor with aplastic anemia.

This sequence joins TRBV12-3 or TRBV12-4 and TRBJ2-7; 7 positions match TRBD2. This CDR3 has 19 amino acids. The V gene end was trimmed by 8 bases and the J gene end by 7 bases; junction bases not matched to a gene: 29. Here the CDR3 reads CASGPGGLIRAGRSREQYF. The CDR3 coding sequence is TGTGCCAGCGGCCCAGGTGGGCTTATCAGAGCGGGGCGCTCGCGGGAGCAGTACTTC.

The J gene is TRBJ2-5, the V gene TRBV5-1, with D unclear. Per germline, CDR1 SGHRS and CDR2 YFSETQ. Trimming shortened V by 5 bases and J by 2 bases, and 19 bases separated the two germline ends. This CDR3 has 16 residues. CDR3 residues: CASRGPDPAVQETQYF. The DNA for the CDR3 is TGCGCCAGCAGGGGCCCCGACCCTGCTGTTCAAGAGACCCAGTACTTC.

This chain links TRBV25-1 with TRBJ1-6; 9 bases agree with TRBD1. This CDR3 is 14 amino acids long. With V trimmed by 5 bases and J by 8 bases, 4 bases remained unmatched. Germline loops: CDR1 MGHDK, CDR2 SYGVNS. CDR3 in DNA: TGTGCCAGCAGTCCGACAGGGGGTCATTCACCCCTCCACTTT. It encodes CASSPTGGHSPLHF.

This clonotype showed up just a few times. The CDR3 sequence is CSAGGAGELFF. The CDR3 DNA follows: TGCAGCGCGGGGGGGGCCGGGGAGCTGTTTTTT. This chain links TRBV29-1 with TRBJ2-2; the match to TRBD2 covers 8 bases. Germline assignment: CDR1 SQVTM and CDR2 ANQGSEA. J lost 6 bases, V lost 7 bases, and 1 base had no gene match. The CDR3 length is 11 residues.

CDR3 sequence reads: CASSPDSGELFF. CDR3 DNA sequence: TGTGCCAGCAGTCCCGACAGCGGGGAGCTGTTTTTT. The chain has TRBV12-3 or TRBV12-4 and TRBJ2-2; a possible D gene is TRBD1 (5 bases). Between the trimmed V and J ends, which lost 5 bases and 7 bases, there was a span of 8 bases. The CDR3 totals 12 residues.

The genes are TRBV6-5 and TRBJ2-3, with unresolved D. The CDR3 is 12 amino acids. V was clipped by 2 bases and J by 2 bases, with 2 bases between them. Germline V gives CDR1 MNHEY, CDR2 SVGAGI. The CDR3 sequence is CASSYNTDTQYF. CDR3 nucleotides: TGTGCCAGCAGTTACAACACAGATACGCAGTATTTT.

The chain joins TRBV9 to TRBJ2-3, with TRBD1 identical over 7 bases. With V trimmed by 3 bases and J by 0 bases, 10 bases remained unmatched. This CDR3 has 17 residues. CDR1 and CDR2 from the germline V gene are SGDLS and YYNGEE. The CDR3 sequence is CASSDAHRGLSTDTQYF. The CDR3 DNA follows: TGTGCCAGCAGCGATGCCCATAGGGGGCTTAGCACAGATACGCAGTATTTT.

The CDR3 DNA is TGCAGTGCTAGAGTAGACAGGGGGCTTGGAAACACCATATATTTT. It specifies CSARVDRGLGNTIYF. The V gene is TRBV20-1, the J gene TRBJ1-3; the match to TRBD1 covers 10 bases. The CDR3 totals 15 residues. Germline V gives CDR1 DFQATT, CDR2 SNEGSKA (reference sequence). V dropped 1 base and J dropped 3; count of bases not matched to a gene: 3.

The gene calls are TRBV27 and TRBJ2-1; D unresolved. Germline V gene sequence: CDR1 MNHEY, CDR2 SMNVEV (reference sequence). Trimming removed 6 bases from V and 0 bases from J, with 3 bases in between. The CDR3 is 12 residues long. CDR3 sequence: CASRSSYNEQFF. CDR3 nucleotides: TGTGCCAGCAGGAGCTCCTACAATGAGCAGTTCTTC.

J is TRBJ1-4 and V is TRBV7-9; D unresolved. Deletions cut 3 bases from V and 8 bases from J, with 4 bases between. Germline values: CDR1 SEHNR, CDR2 FQNEAQ (reference sequence). The CDR3 extends over 11 amino acids. DNA for the CDR3: TGTGCCAGCAGCTTGGACGAAAAACTGTTTTTT. Its protein product is CASSLDEKLFF.

The V call is TRBV7-2, the J call TRBJ2-7; possibly TRBD1 or TRBD2 for D (5 bases each). The CDR3 totals 15 residues. Germline CDR1 reads SGHTA; CDR2 reads FQGNSA. Trimming took 8 bases from V and 2 from J, leaving 19 bases between them. In DNA, the CDR3 is TGTGCCAGCTCCGAATGGGGACGGGGAACCTACGAGCAGTACTTC. Amino acid sequence: CASSEWGRGTYEQYF.

The gene calls are TRBV11-2 and TRBJ2-1; 10 bases fit TRBD2. J gave up 8 bases and V 4 bases, and 8 bases lay outside the gene matches. Germline values: CDR1 SGHAT, CDR2 FQNNGV. This CDR3 contains 15 residues. DNA for the CDR3: TGTGCCAGCAGCTCAACAGCGGGAGGGCCCTATGAGCAGTTCTTC. Its translation is CASSSTAGGPYEQFF.

This chain uses TRBV19 with TRBJ1-1, with TRBD1 matching 7 bases. J lost 8 bases, V lost 6 bases, and 9 bases had no gene match. CDR1 and CDR2 (germline): LNHDA, SQIVND (reference sequence). The CDR3 sequence is 13 residues long. CDR3 DNA sequence: TGTGCCAGTAGGTGGACAGGAGTTGGAGAAGCTTTCTTT. Its translation: CASRWTGVGEAFF.

The rearrangement joins TRBV7-4 to TRBJ2-1; 11 bases are a match to TRBD2. The germline CDR1 and CDR2 sequences are SGHVT and SQSDAQ. The CDR3 covers 14 residues. With 3 bases clipped from V and 8 bases from J, the junction kept 3 bases outside the gene matches. CDR3 residues: CASSFSGGGDEQFF. CDR3 nucleotides: TGTGCCAGCAGCTTTAGCGGGGGGGGTGATGAGCAGTTCTTC.

The genes are TRBV7-9 and TRBJ2-4, with 7 bases lining up with TRBD1. There are 14 residues in the CDR3. Per the germline V gene, CDR1 is SEHNR and CDR2 is FQNEAQ (reference sequence). The V segment lost 4 bases and the J segment 5 bases; nucleotides outside the gene matches: 5. Written as DNA, the CDR3 is TGTGCCAGCAGCTCAAGGACAGGCGAAAACATTCAGTACTTC. It specifies CASSSRTGENIQYF. The entire variable domain, with the rest obtained from reference TRBV7-9 and TRBJ2-4, is as follows: DTGVSQNPRHKITKRGQNVTFRCDPISEHNRLYWYRQTLGQGPEFLTYFQNEAQLEKSRLLSDRFSAERPKGSFSTLEIQRTEQGDSAMYLCASSSRTGENIQYFGAGTRLSVL.

V is TRBV12-3 or TRBV12-4 and J is TRBJ2-2, with 9 bases identical to TRBD1. CDR3 length: 15 residues. V was clipped by 8 bases and J by 0 bases; unmatched bases: 4. The CDR3 region has the DNA TGTGCCAGCCTGGACAGGGGAGCGAACACCGGGGAGCTGTTTTTT. It specifies CASLDRGANTGELFF.

The CDR3, as DNA: TGTGCCAGCAGCTTCGGGACAGGGGGGGACTATGGCTACACCTTC. The encoded protein is CASSFGTGGDYGYTF. The J gene is TRBJ1-2, the V gene TRBV7-6, with 11 bases lining up with TRBD1. CDR3 length equals 15 residues. Per the germline V gene, CDR1 is SGHVS and CDR2 is FNYEAQ. V was clipped by 3 bases and J by 3 bases; unmatched bases: 3. Full variable domain (outside the CDR3, taken from reference TRBV7-6 and TRBJ1-2): GAGVSQSPRYKVTKRGQDVALRCDPISGHVSLYWYRQALGQGPEFLTYFNYEAQQDKSGLPNDRFSAERPEGSISTLTIQRTEQRDSAMYRCASSFGTGGDYGYTFGSGTRLTVV.

The V and J genes are TRBV19 and TRBJ1-4; D is ambiguous. Germline V gene data show CDR1 as LNHDA and CDR2 as SQIVND (reference sequence). V lost 5 bases and J lost 8, with 15 bases in between. CDR3 length: 14 amino acids. In DNA form, the CDR3 reads TGTGCCAGTAGTGCTGCCCCTCTGGGAGAAAAACTGTTTTTT. It codes for CASSAAPLGEKLFF.

The rearrangement uses TRBV10-1 and TRBJ2-7; TRBD1 agrees at 9 bases. The length of the CDR3 is 16 residues. Germline V gene lookup returns CDR1 WNHNN and CDR2 SYGVQD (reference sequence). Here the CDR3 reads CASIIEEGTGHNEQYV. The CDR3 DNA reads as TGTGCCAGCATTATAGAGGAGGGGACAGGGCACAATGAGCAGTACGTC.

The chain combines TRBV7-2 with TRBJ2-2, with no clear D. Germline-derived CDR1 and CDR2 are SGHTA and FQGNSA. V dropped 2 bases and J dropped 1 base, with 8 bases sitting between them. CDR3 length: 15 amino acids. This CDR3 reads CASSLWGGNTGELFF. CDR3 bases: TGTGCCAGCAGCTTATGGGGTGGGAACACCGGGGAGCTGTTTTTT.

The sample holds one count of this clonotype. The V call is TRBV5-1, the J call TRBJ2-7; D might be TRBD1 or TRBD2, each matching 5 bases. Germline-derived CDR1 and CDR2 are SGHRS and YFSETQ. Trimming cost V 3 bases and J 3 bases, with 19 bases left between them. The CDR3 contains 16 residues. This chain's CDR3 is CASSSRRPGTHYEQYF. The CDR3 nucleotides read TGCGCCAGCAGCTCTCGCAGACCGGGGACCCACTACGAGCAGTACTTC.